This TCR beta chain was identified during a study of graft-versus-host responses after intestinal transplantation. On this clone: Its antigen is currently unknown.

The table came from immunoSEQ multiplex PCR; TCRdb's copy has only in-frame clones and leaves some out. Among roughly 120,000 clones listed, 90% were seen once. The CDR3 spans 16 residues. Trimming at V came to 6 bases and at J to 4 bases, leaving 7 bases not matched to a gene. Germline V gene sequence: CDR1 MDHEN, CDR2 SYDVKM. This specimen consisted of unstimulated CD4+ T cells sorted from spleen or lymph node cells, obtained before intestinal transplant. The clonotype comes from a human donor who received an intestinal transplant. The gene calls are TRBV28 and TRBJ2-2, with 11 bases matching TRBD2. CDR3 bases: TGTGCCAGCAGGCAACCGGGACTAGCGGCCACCGGGGAGCTGTTTTTT. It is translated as CASRQPGLAATGELFF. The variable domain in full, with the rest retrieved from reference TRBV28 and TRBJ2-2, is DVKVTQSSRYLVKRTGEKVFLECVQDMDHENMFWYRQDPGLGLRLIYFSYDVKMKEKGDIPEGYSVSREKKERFSLILESASTNQTSMYLCASRQPGLAATGELFFGEGSRLTVL.